One and the same sample provided the 3 T cell receptor beta chains below, sequenced in a study of T-cell memory formation after mild COVID-19 (dated by TCRdb to about 2021). Receptor amplification or capture employed 5' RACE. Data came from an Illumina NovaSeq 6000. The raw public reads went through TCRdb reprocessing: fastp at Q25, MiXCR clone calling, in-frame beta chains kept. Merged by CDR3 protein, the rows form single entries marked with the most common genes and DNA. This sample gives fewer than 95,000 distinct CDR3 sequences in total; roughly 16% of them show up just once. Roughly two fifths of the sample is in the top ten clones. The sequencing sample was made of PBMCs or a T cell subset sorted from them (not recorded which). These receptors all stem from a man younger than 30 who had mild COVID-19 (a few samples of this study predate the infection). The sample titles of this study are shuffled in the database, so cell type and time point are left out; the donor was told from shared clones.

This clonotype was recorded many times. The chain joins TRBV4-2 to TRBJ2-7; maybe TRBD2 (5 bases). Germline-derived CDR1 and CDR2 are LGHNA and YNFKEQ. Trimming removed 3 bases from V and 4 bases from J, with 10 bases in between. The CDR3 spans 13 residues. This chain's CDR3 is CASSQRRGYEQYV. In DNA, the CDR3 is TGTGCCAGCAGCCAGAGACGGGGATACGAGCAGTACGTC.

This clonotype came up a few times. V and J are TRBV7-8 and TRBJ1-6, with unresolved D. The germline CDR1 and CDR2 sequences are SGHVS and FQNEAQ. V gave up 5 bases and J gave up 0 bases, with 8 bases separating them. There are 15 residues in the CDR3. CDR3 region: CASSPTSSYNSPLHF. CDR3 in DNA: TGTGCCAGCAGCCCAACGAGCTCCTATAATTCACCCCTCCACTTT.

This clonotype was counted many times. The V call is TRBV6-6, the J call TRBJ2-7; perhaps TRBD2 as D (5 bases). CDR3 length equals 12 residues. The V end was cut by 10 bases, the J end by 3 bases, with 13 bases between. Germline CDR1 MNHNY, CDR2 SVGAGI (reference sequence). CDR3 protein: CATFAGLYEQYF. CDR3 DNA: TGTGCCACCTTCGCGGGCCTCTACGAGCAGTACTTC.